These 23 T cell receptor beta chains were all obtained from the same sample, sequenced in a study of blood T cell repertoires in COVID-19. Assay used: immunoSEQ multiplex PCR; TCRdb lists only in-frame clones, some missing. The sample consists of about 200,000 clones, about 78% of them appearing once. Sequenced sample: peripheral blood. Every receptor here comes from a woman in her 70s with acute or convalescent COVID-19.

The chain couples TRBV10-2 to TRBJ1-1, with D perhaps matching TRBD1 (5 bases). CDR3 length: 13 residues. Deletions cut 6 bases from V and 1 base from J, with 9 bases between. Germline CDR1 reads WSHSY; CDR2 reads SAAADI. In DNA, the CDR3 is TGCGCCAGCAGGTTCACAGGGAACACTGAAGCTTTCTTT. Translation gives CASRFTGNTEAFF.

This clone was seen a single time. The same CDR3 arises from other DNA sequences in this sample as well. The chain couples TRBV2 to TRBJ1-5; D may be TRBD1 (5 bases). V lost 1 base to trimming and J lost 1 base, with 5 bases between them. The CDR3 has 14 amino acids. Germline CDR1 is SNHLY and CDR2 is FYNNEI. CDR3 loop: CASSEGQSNQPQHF. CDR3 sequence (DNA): TGTGCCAGCAGTGAAGGACAGAGCAATCAGCCCCAGCATTTT.

The CDR3 protein is CAWSAGRNTEAFF. As DNA, the CDR3 is TGTGCCTGGAGTGCCGGGAGGAACACTGAAGCTTTCTTT. The chain joins TRBV30 to TRBJ1-1; D call uncertain. This CDR3 is 13 amino acids long. The V gene's germline CDR1 is GTSNPN and CDR2 SVGIG (reference sequence). The V end was cut by 1 base, the J end by 1 base, with 7 bases between.

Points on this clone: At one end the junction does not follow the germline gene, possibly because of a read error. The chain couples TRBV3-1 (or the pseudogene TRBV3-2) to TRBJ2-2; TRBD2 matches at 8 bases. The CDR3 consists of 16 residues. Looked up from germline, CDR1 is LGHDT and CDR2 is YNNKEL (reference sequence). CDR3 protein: CASSHTSGANTGKLFF. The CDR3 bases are TGTGCCAGCAGCCACACTAGCGGCGCGAACACCGGGAAGCTGTTTTTT.

CDR3 nucleotide sequence: TGTGCCAGCAGCTCCCGGGGGGCGGGAGGCGGAGAGACCCAGTACTTC. It is translated as CASSSRGAGGGETQYF. This chain links TRBV3-1 (or the pseudogene TRBV3-2) with TRBJ2-5, with 8 positions matching TRBD2. Trimming cost V 5 bases and J 4 bases; bases outside gene matches: 12. CDR1 is LGHDT and CDR2 is YNNKEL in the germline V gene (reference sequence). CDR3 size: 16 residues.

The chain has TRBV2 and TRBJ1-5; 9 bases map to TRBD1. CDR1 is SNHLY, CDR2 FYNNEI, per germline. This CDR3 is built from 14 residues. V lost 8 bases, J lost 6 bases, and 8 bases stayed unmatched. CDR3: CASRSGTGTQPQHF. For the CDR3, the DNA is TGTGCCAGCCGGAGTGGGACAGGGACTCAGCCCCAGCATTTT.

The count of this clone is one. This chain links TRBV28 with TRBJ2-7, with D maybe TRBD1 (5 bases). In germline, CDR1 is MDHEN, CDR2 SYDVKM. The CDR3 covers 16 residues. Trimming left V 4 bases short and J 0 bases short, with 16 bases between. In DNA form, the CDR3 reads TGTGCCAGCAGTTCCCTTGGGGCCGCTAACTCCTACGAGCAGTACTTC. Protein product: CASSSLGAANSYEQYF. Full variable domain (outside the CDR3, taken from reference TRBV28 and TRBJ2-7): DVKVTQSSRYLVKRTGEKVFLECVQDMDHENMFWYRQDPGLGLRLIYFSYDVKMKEKGDIPEGYSVSREKKERFSLILESASTNQTSMYLCASSSLGAANSYEQYFGPGTRLTVT.

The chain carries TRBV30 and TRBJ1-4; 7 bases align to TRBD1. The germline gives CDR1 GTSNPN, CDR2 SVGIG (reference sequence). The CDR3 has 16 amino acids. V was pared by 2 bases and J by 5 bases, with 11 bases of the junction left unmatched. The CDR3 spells CAWSNPTGHGNEKLFF. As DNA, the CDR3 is TGTGCCTGGAGTAATCCGACAGGGCATGGCAATGAAAAACTGTTTTTT.

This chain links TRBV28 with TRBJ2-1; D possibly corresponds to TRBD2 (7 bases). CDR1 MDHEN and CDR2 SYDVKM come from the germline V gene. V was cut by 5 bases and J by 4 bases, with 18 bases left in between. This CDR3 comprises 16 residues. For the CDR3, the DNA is TGTGCCAGCAGTCCCCGCGGCAGCGGGACATACAATGAGCAGTTCTTC. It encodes CASSPRGSGTYNEQFF.

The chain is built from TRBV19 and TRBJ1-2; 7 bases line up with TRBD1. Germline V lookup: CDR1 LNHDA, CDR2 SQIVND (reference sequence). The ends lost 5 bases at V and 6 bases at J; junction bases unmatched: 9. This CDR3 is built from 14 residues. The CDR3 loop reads CASSGAAGGDGYTF. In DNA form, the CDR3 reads TGTGCCAGTAGTGGGGCGGCAGGGGGTGATGGCTACACCTTC. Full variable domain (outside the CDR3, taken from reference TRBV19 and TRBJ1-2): DGGITQSPKYLFRKEGQNVTLSCEQNLNHDAMYWYRQDPGQGLRLIYYSQIVNDFQKGDIAEGYSVSREKKESFPLTVTSAQKNPTAFYLCASSGAAGGDGYTFGSGTRLTVV.

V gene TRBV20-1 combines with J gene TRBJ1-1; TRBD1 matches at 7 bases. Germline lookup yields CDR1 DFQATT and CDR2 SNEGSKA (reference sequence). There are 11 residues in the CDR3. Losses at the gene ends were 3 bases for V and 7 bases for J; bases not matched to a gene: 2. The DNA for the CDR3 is TGCAGTGCTAGGAGACAGGGTGAAGCTTTCTTT. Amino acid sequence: CSARRQGEAFF.

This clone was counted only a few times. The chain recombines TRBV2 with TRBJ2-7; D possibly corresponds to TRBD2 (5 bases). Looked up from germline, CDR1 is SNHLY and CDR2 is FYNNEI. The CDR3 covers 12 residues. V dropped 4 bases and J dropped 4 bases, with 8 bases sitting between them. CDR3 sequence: CASSVRLYEQYF. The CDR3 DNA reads TGTGCCAGCAGTGTCAGACTATACGAGCAGTACTTC.

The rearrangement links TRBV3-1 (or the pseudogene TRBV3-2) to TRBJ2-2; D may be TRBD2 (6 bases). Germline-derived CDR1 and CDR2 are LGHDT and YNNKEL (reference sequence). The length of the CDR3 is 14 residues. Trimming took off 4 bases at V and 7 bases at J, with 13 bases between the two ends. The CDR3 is CASSPTGLIGELFF. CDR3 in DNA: TGTGCCAGCAGCCCTACCGGACTAATCGGGGAGCTGTTTTTT.

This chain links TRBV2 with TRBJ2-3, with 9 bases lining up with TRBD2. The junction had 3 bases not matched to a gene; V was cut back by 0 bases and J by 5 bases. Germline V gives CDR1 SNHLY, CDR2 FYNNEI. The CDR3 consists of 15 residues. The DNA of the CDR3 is TGTGCCAGCAGTGAAGCTAGCGGGAGTGGAGATACGCAGTATTTT. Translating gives CASSEASGSGDTQYF.

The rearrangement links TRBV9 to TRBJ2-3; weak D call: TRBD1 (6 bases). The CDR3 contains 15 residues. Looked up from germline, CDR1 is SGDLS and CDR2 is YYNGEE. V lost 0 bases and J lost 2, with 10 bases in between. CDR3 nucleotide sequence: TGTGCCAGCAGCGTAGCCCAGGGGCCCACAGATACGCAGTATTTT. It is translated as CASSVAQGPTDTQYF.

The CDR3 DNA sequence: TGCAGCGTTGACAGTTTCTTGGATGGCTACACCTTC. Protein sequence: CSVDSFLDGYTF. The V and J genes are TRBV29-1 and TRBJ1-2; D is unclear. Trimming shortened V by 3 bases and J by 6 bases, and 11 bases separated the two germline ends. The CDR3 is 12 amino acids. Germline V gene lookup returns CDR1 SQVTM and CDR2 ANQGSEA.

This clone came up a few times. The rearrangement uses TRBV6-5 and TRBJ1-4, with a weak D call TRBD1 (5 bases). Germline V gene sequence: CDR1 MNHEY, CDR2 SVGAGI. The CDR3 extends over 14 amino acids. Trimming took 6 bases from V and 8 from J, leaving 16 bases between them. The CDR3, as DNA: TGTGCCAGCAGAACGGGACGTCGGGAGGAAAAACTGTTTTTT. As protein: CASRTGRREEKLFF.

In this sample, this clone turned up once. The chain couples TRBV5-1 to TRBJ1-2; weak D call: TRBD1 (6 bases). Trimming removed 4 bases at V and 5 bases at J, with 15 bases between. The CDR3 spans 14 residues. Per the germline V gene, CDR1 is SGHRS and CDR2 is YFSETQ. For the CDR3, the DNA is TGCGCCAGCAGCAACAGAACCACAGGGTATGGCTACACCTTC. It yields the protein CASSNRTTGYGYTF.

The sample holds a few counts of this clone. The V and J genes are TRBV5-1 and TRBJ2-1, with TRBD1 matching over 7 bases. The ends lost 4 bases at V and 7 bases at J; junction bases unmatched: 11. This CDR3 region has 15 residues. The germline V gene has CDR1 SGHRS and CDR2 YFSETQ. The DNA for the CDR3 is TGCGCCAGCAGCCCAAGGGACAGCCAGAGGAATGAGCAGTTCTTC. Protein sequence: CASSPRDSQRNEQFF.

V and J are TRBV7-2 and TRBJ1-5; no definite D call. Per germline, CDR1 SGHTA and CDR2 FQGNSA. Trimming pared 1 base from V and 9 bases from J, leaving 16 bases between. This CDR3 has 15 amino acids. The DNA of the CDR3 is TGTGCCAGCAGCTTAGGGGAGATGCGGGGAGGGCCCCAGCATTTT. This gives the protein CASSLGEMRGGPQHF.

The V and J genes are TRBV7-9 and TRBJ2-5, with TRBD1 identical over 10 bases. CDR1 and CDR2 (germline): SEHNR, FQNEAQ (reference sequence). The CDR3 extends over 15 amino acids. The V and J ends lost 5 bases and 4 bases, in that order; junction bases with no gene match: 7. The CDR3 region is CASSRDRGGLETQYF. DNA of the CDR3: TGTGCCAGCAGCCGGGACAGGGGAGGTCTAGAGACCCAGTACTTC.

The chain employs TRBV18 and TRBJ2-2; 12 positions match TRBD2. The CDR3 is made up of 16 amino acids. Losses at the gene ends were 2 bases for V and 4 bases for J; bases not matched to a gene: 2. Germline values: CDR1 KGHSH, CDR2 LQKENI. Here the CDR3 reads CASSPGLAGSTGELFF. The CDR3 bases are TGTGCCAGCTCACCAGGACTAGCGGGATCCACCGGGGAGCTGTTTTTT.

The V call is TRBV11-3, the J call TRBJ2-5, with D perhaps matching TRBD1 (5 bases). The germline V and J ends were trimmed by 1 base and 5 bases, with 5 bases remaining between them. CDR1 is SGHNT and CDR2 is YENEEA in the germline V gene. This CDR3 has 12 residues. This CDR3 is CASSLAGETQYF. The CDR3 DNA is TGTGCCAGCAGCTTAGCAGGGGAGACCCAGTACTTC. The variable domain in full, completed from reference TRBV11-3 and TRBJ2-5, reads EAGVVQSPRYKIIEKKQPVAFWCNPISGHNTLYWYLQNLGQGPELLIRYENEEAVDDSQLPKDRFSAERLKGVDSTLKIQPAELGDSAVYLCASSLAGETQYFGPGTRLLVL.